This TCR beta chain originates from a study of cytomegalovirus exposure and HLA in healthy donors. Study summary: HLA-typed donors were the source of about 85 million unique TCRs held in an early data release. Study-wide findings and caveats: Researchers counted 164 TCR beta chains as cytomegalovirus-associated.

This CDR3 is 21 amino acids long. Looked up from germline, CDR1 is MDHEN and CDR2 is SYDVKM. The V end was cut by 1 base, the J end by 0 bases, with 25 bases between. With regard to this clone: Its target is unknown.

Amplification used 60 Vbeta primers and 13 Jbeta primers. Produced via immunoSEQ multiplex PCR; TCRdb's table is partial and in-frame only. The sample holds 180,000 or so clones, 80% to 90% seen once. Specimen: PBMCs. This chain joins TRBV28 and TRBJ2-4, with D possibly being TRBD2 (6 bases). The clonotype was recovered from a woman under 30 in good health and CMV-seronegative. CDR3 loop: CASSLSGLPYREPKAKNIQYF. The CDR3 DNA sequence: TGTGCCAGCAGTTTATCGGGACTCCCCTACCGCGAACCAAAAGCCAAAAACATTCAGTACTTC.